A single sample gave rise to the 10 T cell receptor beta chains below, sequenced in a study of blood T cell repertoires in COVID-19. Using immunoSEQ multiplex PCR, the repertoire was profiled, and TCRdb retains in-frame clones only, with some absent. The table lists 250,000 to 300,000 clones, about 91% of them singletons. The sample comprised peripheral blood. These receptors all stem from a woman aged 25 to 39 who had recovered from COVID-19.

This clone was recorded at least ten times. The V and J genes are TRBV4-1 and TRBJ1-1; D is unresolved. The V gene's germline CDR1 is MGHRA and CDR2 YSYEKL. The V gene lost 1 base and the J gene lost 2 bases, with 11 bases spanning the gap. The CDR3 totals 15 residues. In DNA, the CDR3 is TGCGCCAGCAGCCAAGGTGGACTGAGAAACACTGAAGCTTTCTTT. Protein sequence: CASSQGGLRNTEAFF.

V and J are TRBV7-2 and TRBJ2-3, with 8 nucleotides matching TRBD2. The length of the CDR3 is 18 residues. The V gene's germline CDR1 is SGHTA and CDR2 FQGNSA. The junction had 15 bases not matched to a gene; V was cut back by 5 bases and J by 2 bases. CDR3 amino acids: CASSPSPFRGGHTDTQYF. The CDR3 nucleotides read TGTGCCAGCAGCCCCTCCCCTTTCCGGGGGGGCCACACAGATACGCAGTATTTT.

The chain is built from TRBV30 and TRBJ2-7; D may be TRBD1 (5 bases). Trimming stripped 7 bases from V and 1 base from J, with 14 bases between. The CDR3 has 13 amino acids. CDR1 and CDR2 (germline): GTSNPN, SVGIG (reference sequence). CDR3 residues: CAYAGLDSYEQYF. DNA for the CDR3: TGTGCCTACGCAGGGCTGGATTCCTACGAGCAGTACTTC.

This chain connects TRBV5-4 to TRBJ1-2; 9 bases align to TRBD1. CDR3 length equals 14 residues. V lost 3 bases and J lost 4; bases outside the gene matches: 4. CDR1 and CDR2 from the germline V gene are SGHNT and YYREEE (reference sequence). DNA of the CDR3: TGTGCCAGCAGCTCGGGACAGGGAAGCTATGGCTACACCTTC. Amino acid sequence: CASSSGQGSYGYTF.

V gene TRBV20-1 combines with J gene TRBJ2-1, with a weak D call TRBD1 (5 bases). Germline assignment: CDR1 DFQATT and CDR2 SNEGSKA (reference sequence). Trimming cost V 5 bases and J 7 bases, with 9 bases left between them. CDR3 length: 11 residues. CDR3 nucleotides: TGCAGTGCTTCCAGGGCGAATGAGCAGTTCTTC. As protein: CSASRANEQFF.

The chain links TRBV5-5 to TRBJ2-7; TRBD2 matches 12 bases. Germline values: CDR1 SGHKS, CDR2 YYEKEE (reference sequence). V trimming: 2 bases; J trimming: 1 base; junction bases outside the gene matches: 1. This CDR3 comprises 15 residues. Here the CDR3 reads CASSFTSGGSYEQYF. The DNA for the CDR3 is TGTGCCAGCAGCTTTACTAGCGGGGGGTCCTACGAGCAGTACTTC.

This clone was seen at least ten times. The V gene is TRBV7-2, the J gene TRBJ2-1, with D possibly matching TRBD2 (5 bases). Trimming took off 8 bases at V and 8 bases at J, with 16 bases between the two ends. There are 13 residues in the CDR3. CDR1 SGHTA and CDR2 FQGNSA come from the germline V gene. The CDR3 bases are TGTGCCAGCGGAGAAGGAGGTGCTTATGAGCAGTTCTTC. Translation: CASGEGGAYEQFF.

V gene TRBV18 combines with J gene TRBJ2-7; D remains unclear. This CDR3 comprises 11 residues. CDR1 and CDR2 (germline): KGHSH, LQKENI. V was clipped by 2 bases and J by 7 bases, with 6 bases between them. The CDR3 DNA sequence: TGTGCCAGCTCACCATGGCCGGAGCAGTACTTC. Encoded protein: CASSPWPEQYF.

The chain is built from TRBV28 and TRBJ1-1; D gene ambiguous. V was shortened by 2 bases and J by 3 bases, with 13 bases between the two germline ends. Germline-derived CDR1 and CDR2 are MDHEN and SYDVKM. There are 15 residues in the CDR3. DNA of the CDR3: TGTGCCAGCAGTTTAGGAGCCGAGTTGGACACTGAAGCTTTCTTT. Translation gives CASSLGAELDTEAFF. Complete variable domain (other parts from reference TRBV28 and TRBJ1-1): DVKVTQSSRYLVKRTGEKVFLECVQDMDHENMFWYRQDPGLGLRLIYFSYDVKMKEKGDIPEGYSVSREKKERFSLILESASTNQTSMYLCASSLGAELDTEAFFGQGTRLTVV.

The chain recombines TRBV15 with TRBJ1-5; D is unresolved. This CDR3 region has 16 residues. V was clipped by 1 base and J by 4 bases, with 14 bases between them. Germline CDR1 reads LNHNV; CDR2 reads YYDKDF (reference sequence). CDR3 nucleotide sequence: TGTGCCACCAGCAGAGCCGAGGCGGCGGGGAATCAGCCCCAGCATTTT. This translates into CATSRAEAAGNQPQHF.